This T cell receptor beta chain was identified in a study of human T cells and chemical hapten exposure. The length of the CDR3 is 16 residues. Germline V gives CDR1 LNHDA, CDR2 SQIVND (reference sequence). The V gene lost 0 bases and the J gene lost 6 bases, with 15 bases spanning the gap. Time point described: pre-sensitization, week 0. The treatment is: therapeutic diphenylcyclopropenone sensitization with weekly scalp DPC. Study-level results: Clustering by CDR3 similarity yielded significantly more large clusters from expanded TCRs than controls.

This clonotype occurred a few times. As yet, its antigen is unknown. TCRdb used MiXCR to reprocess the RACE reads, holding one entry per CDR3 protein. The sample gives around 100,000 distinct CDR3 sequences, 10% to 11% of which show up once; approximately 3.4% is in the top ten. V and J are TRBV19 and TRBJ1-5; D gene unclear. The input for sequencing was whole blood, taken in connection with sensitization to the hapten diphenylcyclopropenone (DPC). The TCR comes from a woman in her sixties with alopecia areata. Some clones in this sample may be carry-over from other donors' samples. In nucleotides, the CDR3 is TGTGCCAGTAGTATAGATCTTGGGGTGTTCGGTCAGCCCCAGCATTTT. It specifies CASSIDLGVFGQPQHF.